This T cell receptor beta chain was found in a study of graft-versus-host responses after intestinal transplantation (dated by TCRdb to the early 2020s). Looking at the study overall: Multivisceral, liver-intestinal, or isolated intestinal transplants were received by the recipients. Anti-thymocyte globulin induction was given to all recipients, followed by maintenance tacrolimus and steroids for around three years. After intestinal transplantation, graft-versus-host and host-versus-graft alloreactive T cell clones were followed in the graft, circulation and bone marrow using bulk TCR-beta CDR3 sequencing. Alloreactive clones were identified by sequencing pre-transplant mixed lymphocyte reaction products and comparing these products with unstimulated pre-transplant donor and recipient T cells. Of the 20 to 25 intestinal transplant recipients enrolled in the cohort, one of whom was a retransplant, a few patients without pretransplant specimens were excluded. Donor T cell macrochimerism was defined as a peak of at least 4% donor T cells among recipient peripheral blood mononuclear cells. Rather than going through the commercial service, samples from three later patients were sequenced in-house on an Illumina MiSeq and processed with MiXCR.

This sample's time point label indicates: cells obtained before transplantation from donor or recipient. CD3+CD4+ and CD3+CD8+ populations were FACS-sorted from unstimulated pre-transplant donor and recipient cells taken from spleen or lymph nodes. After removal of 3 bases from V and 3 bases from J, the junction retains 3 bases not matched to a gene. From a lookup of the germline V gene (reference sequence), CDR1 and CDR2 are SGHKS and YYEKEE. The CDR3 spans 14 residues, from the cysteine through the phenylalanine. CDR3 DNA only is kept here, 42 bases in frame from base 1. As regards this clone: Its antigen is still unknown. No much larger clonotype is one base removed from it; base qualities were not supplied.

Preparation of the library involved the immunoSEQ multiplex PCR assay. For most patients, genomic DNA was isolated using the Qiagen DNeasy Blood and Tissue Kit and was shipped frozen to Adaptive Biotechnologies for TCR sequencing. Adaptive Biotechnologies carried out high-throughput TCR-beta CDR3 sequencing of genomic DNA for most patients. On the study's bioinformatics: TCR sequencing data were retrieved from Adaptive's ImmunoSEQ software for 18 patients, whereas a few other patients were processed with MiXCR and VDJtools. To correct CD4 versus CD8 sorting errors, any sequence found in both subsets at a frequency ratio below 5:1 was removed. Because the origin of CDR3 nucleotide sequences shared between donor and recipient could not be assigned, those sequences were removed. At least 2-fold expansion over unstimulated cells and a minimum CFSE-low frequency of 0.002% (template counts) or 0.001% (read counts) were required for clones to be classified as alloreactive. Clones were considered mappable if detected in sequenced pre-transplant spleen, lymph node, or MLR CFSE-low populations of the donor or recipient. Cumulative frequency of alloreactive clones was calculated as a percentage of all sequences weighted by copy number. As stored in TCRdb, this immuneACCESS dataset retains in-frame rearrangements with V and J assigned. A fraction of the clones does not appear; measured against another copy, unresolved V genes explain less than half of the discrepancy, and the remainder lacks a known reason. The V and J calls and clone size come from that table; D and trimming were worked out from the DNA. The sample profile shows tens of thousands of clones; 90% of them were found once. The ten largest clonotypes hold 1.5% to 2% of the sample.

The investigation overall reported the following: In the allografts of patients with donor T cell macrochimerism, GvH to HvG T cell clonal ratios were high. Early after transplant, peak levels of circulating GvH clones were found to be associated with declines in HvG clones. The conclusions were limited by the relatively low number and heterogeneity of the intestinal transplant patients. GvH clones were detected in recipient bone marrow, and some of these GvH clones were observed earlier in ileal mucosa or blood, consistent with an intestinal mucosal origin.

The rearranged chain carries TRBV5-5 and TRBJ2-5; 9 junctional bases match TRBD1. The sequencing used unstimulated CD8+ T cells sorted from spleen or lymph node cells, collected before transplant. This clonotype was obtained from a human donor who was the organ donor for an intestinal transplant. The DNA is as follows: TGTGCCAGCAGCTCCTGGACAGGGGAAGAGACCCAGTACTTC. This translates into CASSSWTGEETQYF.